The 22 T cell receptor beta chains reported below all come from one sample, sequenced in a study of glioma-infiltrating T cells after dendritic cell vaccination. The time point denotes: after dendritic cell vaccination, including at tumor progression/relapse. Measured with immunoSEQ multiplex PCR; TCRdb has only the in-frame clones, and not every one. In the table there are fewer than 65,000 clones, 70% to 90% of which are singletons. The input for sequencing was blood, taken after dendritic cell vaccination. Receptors were obtained from a human donor with glioblastoma.

This clone appeared a single time. The rearrangement joins TRBV27 to TRBJ1-4, with 7 bases that match TRBD1. V lost 6 bases to trimming and J lost 8 bases; unmatched junction nucleotides: 9. The CDR3 loop spans 14 amino acids. In germline, CDR1 is MNHEY, CDR2 SMNVEV (reference sequence). CDR3: CASSKGGVWEKLFF. In DNA form, the CDR3 reads TGTGCCAGCAGCAAAGGGGGCGTTTGGGAAAAACTGTTTTTT.

The chain combines TRBV27 with TRBJ1-1, with 7 bases fitting TRBD1. The CDR3 has 13 amino acids. Germline V gene data show CDR1 as MNHEY and CDR2 as SMNVEV (reference sequence). V lost 8 bases, J lost 11 bases, and 14 bases stayed unmatched. The CDR3 loop reads CASGSGGVRYAFF. CDR3 in DNA: TGTGCCAGCGGCTCAGGGGGAGTTCGATACGCTTTCTTT.

The chain carries TRBV2 and TRBJ2-3, with TRBD2 matching 9 bases. The V and J ends lost 0 bases and 3 bases, in that order; junction bases with no gene match: 16. Germline V gives CDR1 SNHLY, CDR2 FYNNEI. There are 20 residues in the CDR3. The CDR3: CASSEAPPVAGVFRTDTQYF. CDR3 DNA: TGTGCCAGCAGTGAAGCGCCCCCTGTAGCGGGAGTTTTTCGAACAGATACGCAGTATTTT.

The V and J genes are TRBV28 and TRBJ2-3; D might be TRBD2 (6 bases). The V end was cut by 6 bases, the J end by 6 bases, with 19 bases between. The CDR3 is made up of 15 amino acids. Germline V gene sequence: CDR1 MDHEN, CDR2 SYDVKM. Written as DNA, the CDR3 is TGTGCCAGCAGGTCTATTGGGGAGGCCGCGGATACGCAGTATTTT. Translation gives CASRSIGEAADTQYF.

For the CDR3, the DNA is TGCAGCGTTGAAGTACGGGACAGCCTTTTCACCTTC. Protein: CSVEVRDSLFTF. The rearrangement links TRBV29-1 to TRBJ1-2; the match to TRBD1 covers 7 bases. There are 12 residues in the CDR3. Germline trimming cut 1 base from V and 13 bases from J; bases unmatched to any gene: 9. Germline assignment: CDR1 SQVTM and CDR2 ANQGSEA. Variable domain in full (rest from reference TRBV29-1 and TRBJ1-2): SAVISQKPSRDICQRGTSLTIQCQVDSQVTMMFWYRQQPGQSLTLIATANQGSEATYESGFVIDKFPISRPNLTFSTLTVSNMSPEDSSIYLCSVEVRDSLFTFGSGTRLTVV.

This chain links TRBV10-3 with TRBJ1-2; possible D gene TRBD1, 6 bases. This CDR3 is built from 13 residues. V lost 3 bases and J lost 3, with 8 bases in between. Germline V CDR1 and CDR2: ENHRY, SYGVKD. The CDR3 DNA is TGTGCCATCAGTGACGAGGGGGACTATGGCTACACCTTC. Translation gives CAISDEGDYGYTF.

The V and J genes are TRBV15 and TRBJ1-1; D perhaps matches TRBD1 (6 bases). Germline values: CDR1 LNHNV, CDR2 YYDKDF (reference sequence). Trimming stripped 0 bases from V and 1 base from J, with 12 bases between. The CDR3 contains 16 residues. The CDR3: CATSRDGGHRNTEAFF. The CDR3, as DNA: TGTGCCACCAGCAGAGATGGGGGACACCGGAACACTGAAGCTTTCTTT.

The genes are TRBV10-3 and TRBJ1-5; D not certain. Looked up from germline, CDR1 is ENHRY and CDR2 is SYGVKD. The CDR3 totals 12 residues. The V and J ends lost 4 bases and 4 bases respectively, with 5 bases between them. The CDR3 protein is CAISAGNQPQHF. CDR3 in DNA: TGTGCCATCAGTGCCGGTAATCAGCCCCAGCATTTT.

This chain uses TRBV7-9 with TRBJ1-5, with a tentative D call TRBD1 (6 bases). This CDR3 is 14 amino acids long. Between the trimmed V and J ends, which lost 3 bases and 1 base, there was a span of 7 bases. Germline CDR1 SEHNR, CDR2 FQNEAQ (reference sequence). CDR3 DNA: TGTGCCAGCAGCTTCGGGACAAGCAATCAGCCCCAGCATTTT. Translating gives CASSFGTSNQPQHF.

V gene TRBV7-3 combines with J gene TRBJ2-1; no firm D call. CDR3 length equals 14 residues. Germline lookup yields CDR1 SGHTA and CDR2 FQGTGA. V lost 5 bases and J 5 bases, leaving 13 bases between the germline ends. The CDR3 DNA sequence: TGTGCCAGCAGCCTAGGCCTTAGAGACAATGAGCAGTTCTTC. Protein: CASSLGLRDNEQFF.

The chain recombines TRBV25-1 with TRBJ2-5; D perhaps matches TRBD1 (6 bases). The V gene lost 5 bases and the J gene lost 1 base, with 20 bases spanning the gap. Germline CDR1 reads MGHDK; CDR2 reads SYGVNS. The CDR3 runs 17 residues. This CDR3 is CASSMLGLGHPQETQYF. CDR3 nucleotides: TGTGCCAGCAGTATGCTGGGGTTGGGACATCCCCAAGAGACCCAGTACTTC.

The chain uses TRBV4-1 and TRBJ2-7, with 8 bases fitting TRBD1. The CDR3 covers 14 residues. With 1 base clipped from V and 2 bases from J, the junction kept 1 base outside the gene matches. CDR1 and CDR2 from the germline V gene are MGHRA and YSYEKL. CDR3 sequence: CASSQGQGTYEQYF. For the CDR3, the DNA is TGCGCCAGCAGCCAAGGACAGGGGACCTACGAGCAGTACTTC.

CDR3 sequence reads: CASSRVGRETQYF. The DNA of the CDR3 is TGTGCCAGCAGCCGAGTGGGGCGGGAGACCCAGTACTTC. V usage is TRBV7-9 and J usage is TRBJ2-5; a weak D match, TRBD1 (5 bases). Germline V gene sequence: CDR1 SEHNR, CDR2 FQNEAQ (reference sequence). This CDR3 spans 13 amino acids. V dropped 5 bases and J dropped 5 bases, with 12 bases sitting between them.

The gene calls are TRBV5-1 and TRBJ2-5, with no clear D. The CDR3 consists of 14 residues. The V end lost 5 bases, the J end lost 5 bases, and 16 bases lay between the germline ends. Germline V gene sequence: CDR1 SGHRS, CDR2 YFSETQ. This chain's CDR3 is CASRLQLPRETQYF. DNA for the CDR3: TGCGCCAGCAGACTTCAACTCCCCCGGGAGACCCAGTACTTC. Looking up the rest from reference TRBV5-1 and TRBJ2-5 gives the full variable domain: KAGVTQTPRYLIKTRGQQVTLSCSPISGHRSVSWYQQTPGQGLQFLFEYFSETQRNKGNFPGRFSGRQFSNSRSEMNVSTLELGDSALYLCASRLQLPRETQYFGPGTRLLVL.

This clone is categorized as medium-sized. This CDR3 is CASSFGVSAGEQYF. The CDR3 DNA follows: TGTGCCAGCAGCTTCGGTGTTAGCGCCGGCGAGCAGTACTTC. The gene calls are TRBV5-4 and TRBJ2-7, with D possibly being TRBD2 (5 bases). Per the germline V gene, CDR1 is SGHNT and CDR2 is YYREEE (reference sequence). Trimming left V 2 bases short and J 6 bases short, with 15 bases between. The CDR3 has 14 residues.

This sequence joins TRBV4-3 and TRBJ2-2; D is possibly TRBD1 (5 bases). The CDR3 sequence is 15 residues long. The germline CDR1 and CDR2 sequences are LGHNA and YSLEER. V was trimmed by 1 base and J by 7 bases, leaving 13 bases between them. CDR3 bases: TGCGCCAGCAGCCAAGGACAGTTGGTGGTCGGGGAGCTGTTTTTT. Its translation is CASSQGQLVVGELFF.

Points on this clone: The junction departs from germline at one end; a sequencing error may be responsible. This sequence joins TRBV11-1 and TRBJ2-2; 7 positions agree with TRBD2. Germline loops: CDR1 SGHAT, CDR2 FQDESV (reference sequence). The CDR3 spans 15 residues. CDR3 region: CASSLVTSLGGEPFF. DNA of the CDR3: TGTGCCAGCAGCTTAGTGACTAGCCTAGGCGGGGAGCCGTTTTTT.

The V gene is TRBV9, the J gene TRBJ1-1; no definite D call. The CDR3 is 12 amino acids. V was clipped by 4 bases and J by 6 bases, with 10 bases between them. The germline gives CDR1 SGDLS, CDR2 YYNGEE. CDR3: CASSPAGSEAFF. The DNA of the CDR3 is TGTGCCAGCAGCCCCGCAGGCTCTGAAGCTTTCTTT.

The chain employs TRBV7-9 and TRBJ2-6; perhaps TRBD1 as D (7 bases). The CDR3 is made up of 18 amino acids. The germline CDR1 and CDR2 sequences are SEHNR and FQNEAQ (reference sequence). Trimming removed 6 bases from V and 5 bases from J, with 23 bases in between. CDR3 coding DNA: TGTGCCAGCAGTCCCGTCCGCGGGGCAGGGGGAAGGGCCAACGTCCTGACTTTC. Translated: CASSPVRGAGGRANVLTF.

This clone occurred a few times. The J gene is TRBJ1-1, the V gene TRBV27; D is uncertain. V lost 7 bases, J lost 2 bases, and 14 bases lay in between. Germline V gene data show CDR1 as MNHEY and CDR2 as SMNVEV (reference sequence). The CDR3 runs 14 residues. This CDR3 reads CASTRREGNTEAFF. The DNA of the CDR3 is TGTGCCAGCACCCGGCGGGAGGGTAACACTGAAGCTTTCTTT.

The CDR3 reads CASSISGTGITYEQYF. DNA of the CDR3: TGTGCCAGTAGTATATCCGGGACAGGGATCACCTACGAGCAGTACTTC. The V and J genes are TRBV19 and TRBJ2-7; 9 positions match TRBD1. V was clipped by 2 bases and J by 2 bases; unmatched bases: 7. Germline CDR1 is LNHDA and CDR2 is SQIVND (reference sequence). The length of the CDR3 is 16 residues.

The V and J genes are TRBV10-3 and TRBJ2-2, with D possibly TRBD1 on 6 matching bases. The CDR3 is 15 residues long. The germline V gene has CDR1 ENHRY and CDR2 SYGVKD. The V end was cut by 4 bases, the J end by 3 bases, with 12 bases between. The CDR3 loop reads CAISGSRGDTGELFF. DNA for the CDR3: TGTGCCATCAGTGGGAGCAGGGGTGACACCGGGGAGCTGTTTTTT.